One T cell receptor (beta chain) is described in this entry. The record originates from a study of blood T cell repertoires in COVID-19. Background on the study: Spain, Italy and the United States supplied samples that represented acute and convalescent COVID-19. T cells, B-cell-depleted T cells, or PBMCs supplied cDNA or gDNA.

Original handling: Reference gene primer amplification gave estimated nucleated cell counts. Sequencing used immunoSEQ multiplex PCR; TCRdb keeps in-frame clones, though not all of them. Clone size and V and J calls were adopted from that table, with D and trimming inferred from the DNA. The top ten hold almost 3% of the sample, which has around 340,000 clones, around 88% seen once. CDR1 SGHTA and CDR2 FQGNSA come from the germline V gene. V shed 5 bases, J shed 2 bases, and the junction held 6 bases outside the gene matches. CDR3 length equals 15 residues. Sequenced: peripheral blood. The sequence was obtained from a man aged 30-40 years with active or convalescent COVID-19. The V call is TRBV7-2, the J call TRBJ2-1, with 7 positions matching TRBD2. The CDR3 coding sequence is TGTGCCAGCAGCCGTGGACTAGTCCCCTACAATGAGCAGTTCTTC. Its protein is CASSRGLVPYNEQFF.